These 12 T cell receptor beta chains share one sample of origin, sequenced in a study of CD8 T cells in Susac syndrome. RNA, at roughly 0.45 to 1 ug, was reverse transcribed with random hexamers. TCRdb used MiXCR to reprocess the immunoSEQ multiplex PCR reads, holding one entry per CDR3 protein. The sample includes 250,000 to 300,000 distinct CDR3 sequences, about 88% seen only once; the top ten take 0.095% to 0.14%. Source material: CD8+ T cells from PBMCs. Source of these receptors: a human donor with multiple sclerosis.

The J gene is TRBJ2-7, the V gene TRBV28; a weak D match, TRBD2 (6 bases). CDR3 length equals 14 residues. Germline values: CDR1 MDHEN, CDR2 SYDVKM. Trimming cost V 3 bases and J 1 base, with 10 bases left between them. In DNA, the CDR3 is TGTGCCAGCAGTTTGGCGGGGCAGTCCTACGAGCAGTACTTC. This translates into CASSLAGQSYEQYF.

V usage is TRBV19 and J usage is TRBJ2-7, with 7 nucleotides matching TRBD1. The CDR3 has 13 residues. Trimming cost V 4 bases and J 3 bases; bases outside gene matches: 3. Germline assignment: CDR1 LNHDA and CDR2 SQIVND (reference sequence). As DNA, the CDR3 is TGTGCCAGTAGTACCCGACAGGGCTACGAGCAGTACTTC. Its protein is CASSTRQGYEQYF.

This chain uses TRBV25-1 with TRBJ2-4; perhaps TRBD2 as D (6 bases). Trimming removed 3 bases from V and 1 base from J, with 13 bases in between. Germline assignment: CDR1 MGHDK and CDR2 SYGVNS. The CDR3 consists of 16 residues. The CDR3 loop is CASSEPPGDAKNIQYF. The CDR3, as DNA: TGTGCCAGCAGTGAGCCACCGGGGGACGCCAAAAACATTCAGTACTTC.

CDR3 sequence (DNA): TGTGCCAGCAGCTTCACTGAAGCTTTCTTT. Translated: CASSFTEAFF. The chain uses TRBV11-2 and TRBJ1-1, with D uncertain. Germline CDR1 is SGHAT and CDR2 is FQNNGV. V was pared by 3 bases and J by 4 bases, with 0 bases between. The CDR3 has 10 amino acids.

The chain is built from TRBV28 and TRBJ2-7; D not certain. This CDR3 is built from 10 residues. Germline CDR1 reads MDHEN; CDR2 reads SYDVKM. V was shortened by 5 bases and J by 7 bases, with 6 bases between the two germline ends. CDR3 bases: TGTGCCAGCAGTCTGAGGGAGCAGTACTTC. Protein product: CASSLREQYF.

The rearrangement joins TRBV27 to TRBJ2-7; D not certain. The CDR3 totals 16 residues. Germline CDR1 MNHEY, CDR2 SMNVEV (reference sequence). Trimming stripped 5 bases from V and 4 bases from J, with 21 bases between. The CDR3 spells CASSPILPHIIYEQYF. CDR3 nucleotides: TGTGCCAGCAGTCCGATTCTCCCCCACATCATATACGAGCAGTACTTC.

The J gene is TRBJ2-1, the V gene TRBV10-1; 8 nucleotides match TRBD1. Germline assignment: CDR1 WNHNN and CDR2 SYGVQD (reference sequence). This CDR3 is built from 15 residues. The J segment lost 4 bases and the V segment lost 3 bases, leaving 5 bases of the junction unmatched. The DNA of the CDR3 is TGCGCCAGCAGTGAAAGTCAGGGGGCGTACAATGAGCAGTTCTTC. Its translation is CASSESQGAYNEQFF.

The chain joins TRBV27 to TRBJ2-7; D might be TRBD1 or TRBD2, each matching 5 bases. Deletions cut 3 bases from V and 7 bases from J, with 16 bases between. CDR3 size: 14 residues. Germline assignment: CDR1 MNHEY and CDR2 SMNVEV (reference sequence). The CDR3 here is CASSFQGGRGEQYF. In DNA form, the CDR3 reads TGTGCCAGCAGTTTTCAGGGTGGCCGGGGAGAGCAGTACTTC.

The table lists this clonotype with a few counts. This chain uses TRBV10-3 with TRBJ2-7; D ambiguous. Germline assignment: CDR1 ENHRY and CDR2 SYGVKD. Trimming left V 2 bases short and J 5 bases short, with 10 bases between. This CDR3 is built from 13 residues. The DNA for the CDR3 is TGTGCCATCAGTGAGGTGGGTCCCAACGAGCAGTACTTC. Amino acids: CAISEVGPNEQYF.

DNA of the CDR3: TGTGCCAGCAGGGCCTCGGGAGGGGGGAACACTGAAGCTTTCTTT. It encodes CASRASGGGNTEAFF. J is TRBJ1-1 and V is TRBV4-2; a possible D gene is TRBD1 (6 bases). From germline, CDR1 is LGHNA and CDR2 YNFKEQ. The CDR3 spans 15 residues. With 6 bases removed from V and 1 base from J, the gap between germline ends came to 15 bases.

This clonotype was seen a few times. The gene calls are TRBV28 and TRBJ1-1; D gene ambiguous. The ends were cut back, 5 bases at V and 3 bases at J, with 13 bases in the middle. The CDR3 covers 14 residues. Germline CDR1 reads MDHEN; CDR2 reads SYDVKM. This CDR3 reads CASSPRGAYTEAFF. The CDR3, as DNA: TGTGCCAGCAGTCCTCGTGGCGCGTACACTGAAGCTTTCTTT. Full variable domain (rest looked up from reference TRBV28 and TRBJ1-1): DVKVTQSSRYLVKRTGEKVFLECVQDMDHENMFWYRQDPGLGLRLIYFSYDVKMKEKGDIPEGYSVSREKKERFSLILESASTNQTSMYLCASSPRGAYTEAFFGQGTRLTVV.

The chain joins TRBV9 to TRBJ2-2; D gene uncertain. Per germline, CDR1 SGDLS and CDR2 YYNGEE. V gave up 3 bases and J gave up 6 bases, with 3 bases separating them. This CDR3 has 11 residues. The CDR3 protein is CASSGSGELFF. The CDR3 nucleotides read TGTGCCAGCAGCGGATCCGGGGAGCTGTTTTTT.